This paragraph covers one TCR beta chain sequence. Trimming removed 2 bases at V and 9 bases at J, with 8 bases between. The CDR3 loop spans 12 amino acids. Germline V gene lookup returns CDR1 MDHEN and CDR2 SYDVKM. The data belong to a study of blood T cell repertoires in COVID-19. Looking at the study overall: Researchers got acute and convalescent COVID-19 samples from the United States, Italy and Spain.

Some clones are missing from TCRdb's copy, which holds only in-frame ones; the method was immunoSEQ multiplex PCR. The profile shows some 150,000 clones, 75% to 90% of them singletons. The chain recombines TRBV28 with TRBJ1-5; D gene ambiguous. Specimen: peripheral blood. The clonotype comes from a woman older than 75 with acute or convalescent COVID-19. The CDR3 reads CASSLSSGPQHF. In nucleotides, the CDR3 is TGTGCCAGCAGTTTAAGTAGCGGGCCCCAGCATTTT.